Here is one TCR beta chain with its context. What this receptor recognizes is not known. No base quality values were provided; no much bigger clone lies one nucleotide off. CDR1 SQVTM and CDR2 ANQGSEA are derived from the germline V gene. V has 1 base trimmed and J has 1 base trimmed; junction bases matching no gene number 10. The CDR3, from cysteine to phenylalanine, totals 16 residues. The kept DNA is CDR3 alone, 48 bases in frame from the first base. The library was made by the immunoSEQ multiplex PCR assay. The multiplex PCR relied on a mix of 60 forward primers for TCR Vbeta segments and 13 reverse primers for TCR Jbeta segments. A multiplex PCR assay on genomic DNA amplified the CDR3 region of rearranged TCR beta genes. On the Illumina HiSeq System, the amplified TCR beta libraries were sequenced as 87-base-pair reads. The original methods were these. A later analysis counted about 80 million unique TCR beta chains across the 666 repertoires, and about 10 million of these chains were shared by at least two donors. Raw reads were error-corrected and collapsed into unique sequences with a nearest-neighbor algorithm that merged closely related sequences to remove PCR and sequencing errors. To assign V, D and J gene segments, CDR3 sequences were aligned to IMGT reference sequences. For a sequence to be retained, a match of at least six nucleotides was required to both a V gene segment and a J gene segment. A rearrangement was called productive if the CDR3 had no stop codons and remained in frame with V and J, and every other rearrangement was called non-productive. CDR3 was defined according to IMGT convention as the region running from the second conserved V-encoded cysteine to the conserved J-encoded phenylalanine. The earlier analysis of about 620 of the donors excluded sequences that lacked an unambiguous match to a single V gene segment. An earlier analysis of 550 to 650 of the donors classified V segments as functional when productive rearrangements were above 56.7% and as segregating when the standard deviation between donors was above 5%. A statistical classification framework was built to diagnose cytomegalovirus status from the catalog of TCR beta chain sequences. V and J gene assignment, in a later analysis, came from comparing TCR nucleotide sequences with IMGT/GENE-DB human TR gene sequences. Using the TCRdist pipeline, a later analysis assigned CDR3 sequences along with most-parsimonious VDJ recombination scenarios. In a later analysis, each TCR beta chain was defined by its CDR3 amino acid sequence together with its V-gene family, and reads lacking a unique V-gene family were excluded. In a later analysis, 550 to 650 highly shared, low-generation-probability nucleotide sequences were removed to address suspected cross-contamination and a sequencing artifact. In a later analysis, a clonal expansion index for each public chain was calculated from normalized within-repertoire ranks of inferred template counts. Generation probabilities in a later analysis came from a VDJ recombination model fitted to out-of-frame rearrangements, and those results were checked against IGoR. In a later analysis, hypergeometric tests were used to score TCR-TCR, TCR-HLA and TCR-CMV co-occurrence, with a repertoire-size bias correction applied to TCR pairs. False discovery rates were estimated in a later analysis by permuting HLA or CMV assignments 20 times. In a later analysis, co-occurring TCRs were grouped using DBSCAN, with TCRdist sequence similarity added in when clustering inside HLA-allele-positive subsets. For co-occurrence clustering, repertoires with fewer than 30,000 or more than 120,000 public chains were excluded, along with 5 or 6 repertoires with anomalous nucleotide sharing. Imported from immuneACCESS, the table was reduced by TCRdb to in-frame sequences with V and J called. These copies leave out some clones; in studies compared against another copy, an unresolved V gene accounts for under half, and the cause of the remainder is not known. V, J and clone size reflect that table, while D and trimming were determined from the DNA. A total of some 120,000 clones appear in this sample, 75% to 90% of them only once. Over 2.5% of the sample is held by the ten biggest clonotypes.

In total, 666 healthy bone marrow donors made up the cohort. Cohort members were all nominally healthy when sampled, although unrecorded immune exposures were likely present. The donor was CMV seronegative and was included in the group of about 400 seronegative cohort members. Each donor provided a peripheral blood sample, and peripheral blood mononuclear cells were used for TCR beta sequencing. The Qiagen DNeasy Blood Extraction Kit was used to extract genomic DNA from the blood cell samples. This entry is derived from a study of cytomegalovirus exposure and HLA in healthy donors (dated by TCRdb to the late 2010s). For context, the study as a whole: According to an earlier analysis of several hundred of the donors, about 179 million T cells yielded some 110 million unique TCR beta sequences and about 300 Gb of sequence data. Every repertoire in the discovery cohort had been generated on one and the same sequencing platform. Of the roughly 400 genotyped donors, approximately 83% fell in the genetic ancestry cluster associated with self-reported Caucasian donors. HLA typing covered class I and class II loci at four-digit resolution. Rather than using new phenotypic data, the later analysis identified candidate immune exposures from TCR beta sequences and from how often those sequences occurred across donors. Donor age, sex, ethnicity and CMV serostatus were collected together with the repertoire data. The T cell repertoires of 670 or so subjects were profiled by immunosequencing and related to cytomegalovirus serostatus. A later analysis re-examined previously published TCR beta repertoires from several hundred donors and added high-resolution HLA genotyping to investigate patterns of TCR occurrence. To decide whether each TCR beta V gene segment behaved as functional or pseudogenic, an earlier analysis of 587 of the donors relied on high-throughput TCR beta sequencing. The study aimed to test whether signatures of past pathogen exposure could be identified by cataloging public T cell receptors. Roughly five DR-DQ haplotypes were handled as single units for association and clustering because linkage in the cohort was strong. To predict cytomegalovirus infection status, the study combined high-throughput TCR immunosequencing, statistical association of individual TCRs with disease status, and machine learning. Among some 410 genotyped donors of the cohort, an average of approximately 240,000 unique TCR beta nucleotide sequences were sequenced per donor, roughly 18% of them non-productive. An early release covering about 600 HLA-typed donors comprised approximately 290 gigabases of sequencing data and roughly 86 million unique TCR sequences. The number of typed donors differed by locus: about 620-630 for A, B, C, DRB1 and DQB1; 500 to 550 for DQA1; around 610 for DPA1; and 450 to 480 for DPB1. A later genetic analysis used genome-wide SNP genotypes for about 60% of the roughly 700 donors, treating that subset as a discovery cohort. In addition to the first cohort of 500 to 850 subjects, a separate validation cohort of 100 to 150 different subjects was used. Points the paper makes about the study in general: When HLA alleles, especially DR and DQ, strongly co-occurred, TCR associations were difficult to assign to individual alleles. Across donors, most TCR sequences were observed very rarely, whereas some public TCRs were present in many individuals. A further reported finding was that TCR beta sequences accurately predicted the HLA-A and HLA-B alleles for most subjects in the first cohort. According to a later genetic analysis, donors in an Asian-associated ancestry cluster had fewer N-insertions in productive TCRs than the approximately 690-donor mean. According to a later analysis, TCR association rates differed among HLA loci, with DRB1 alleles showing the most associated TCRs and HLA-C alleles showing the fewest. According to the authors, the approach could potentially be generalized to other disease states and immunological phenotypes. Because counts were too low, approximately 15 rarely observed V segments, including chromosome 9 orphons, were excluded from the earlier analysis of a few hundred of the donors. An association between a missense DCLRE1C variant and V-gene and J-gene trimming of TCR beta chains was found in a later genetic analysis and replicated in an independent cohort. According to a later analysis, most CMV-associated TCR beta chains appeared to be HLA-restricted, and the HLA associations seemed to be driven largely by CMV exposure. The cohort was sequenced for TCR beta chains only, and without alpha or paired-chain data the features that could be detected were limited. For the cohort, immune exposure information was limited to CMV serostatus. Linkage disequilibrium might explain the correlated functional status among segregating V segments, but an unknown experimental factor could not be ruled out. In a later analysis, HLA-associated TCR beta chains showed more clonal expansion and lower generation probabilities than non-associated chains that were equally common. The presence/absence analyses assumed that sequencing depth was roughly uniform across donors, and that assumption may not be true. The study listed 164 TCR beta chains as associated with cytomegalovirus. In an earlier analysis of some 500 of the donors, most TCR beta V segments were observed in productive rearrangements about 90% or about 30% of the time, broadly matching IMGT annotations. In both the original and validation cohorts, the classifier was reported to diagnose cytomegalovirus status with high specificity and sensitivity. A later analysis reported that several top co-occurrence clusters appeared linked to parvovirus B19, influenza, CMV and Epstein-Barr virus. At a false discovery rate of 0.05, a later analysis linked 15,000 to 20,000 TCR beta sequences to specific HLA alleles. Some IMGT-functional V segments, including TRBV6-2 and TRBV6-3, could not be told apart with the 87-base-pair reads, so those segments were excluded. Three of the identified cytomegalovirus-associated TCR beta chains were confirmed in vitro to be specific for cytomegalovirus antigens. A cluster of highly shared sequence variants was judged likely to represent a technical artifact of the sequencing pipeline. Because some donors lacked HLA typing at each locus, the association tests relied only on the typed subset.

The material sequenced was PBMCs. This receptor chain uses TRBV29-1 and TRBJ2-7, with 7 bases in between that match TRBD2. The receptor's source is a male donor in good health and CMV-seronegative. The CDR3 corresponds to CSVEAYDGGGSYEQYF. The DNA sequence is as follows: TGCAGCGTTGAAGCGTATGACGGCGGGGGATCCTACGAGCAGTACTTC.